What follows is one TCR beta chain and its context. Synthetic spike-ins, TCR analog templates, were added into each PCR. Using immunoSEQ multiplex PCR, the repertoire was profiled, and TCRdb retains in-frame clones only, with some absent. The sample yields about 29,000 clones, approximately 80% seen once. The CDR3 is 15 residues long. The V gene lost 6 bases and the J gene lost 6 bases, with 20 bases spanning the gap. The germline V gene encodes CDR1 MNHNS and CDR2 SASEGT. Time point in this sample: peripheral blood 6 weeks after treatment start. Pretreatment and on-treatment samples were taken, numbering 1 to 8 per patient. The data were taken from a study of PD-L1 blockade in urothelial cancer. Overall study: In about 2014, patients got going on atezolizumab, taking 1,200 mg intravenously every 3 weeks. About 90% of the roughly 29 patients comprised males who had bladder-origin urothelial cancer.

This specimen was PBMCs, taken around atezolizumab (anti-PD-L1) treatment. This TCR was recovered from a man aged 70 or older with urothelial cancer. The chain is built from TRBV6-1 and TRBJ1-1, with TRBD1 as a possible D gene (5 bases). CDR3 region: CASSYGHGRDPEAFF. In DNA, the CDR3 is TGTGCCAGCAGCTATGGGCACGGGCGGGACCCTGAAGCTTTCTTT.